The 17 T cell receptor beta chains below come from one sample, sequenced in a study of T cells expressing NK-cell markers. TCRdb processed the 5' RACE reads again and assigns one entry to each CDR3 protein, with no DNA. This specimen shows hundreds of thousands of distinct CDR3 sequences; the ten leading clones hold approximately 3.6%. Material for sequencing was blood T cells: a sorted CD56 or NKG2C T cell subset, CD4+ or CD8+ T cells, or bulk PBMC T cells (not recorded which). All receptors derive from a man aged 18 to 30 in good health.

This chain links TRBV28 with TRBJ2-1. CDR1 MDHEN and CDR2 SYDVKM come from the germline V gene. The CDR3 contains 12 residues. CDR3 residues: CASRTYNNEQFF.

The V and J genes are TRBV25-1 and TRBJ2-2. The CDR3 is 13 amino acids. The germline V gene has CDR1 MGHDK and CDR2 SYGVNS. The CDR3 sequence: CASSGSVTGELFF. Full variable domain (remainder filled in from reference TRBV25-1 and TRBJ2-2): EADIYQTPRYLVIGTGKKITLECSQTMGHDKMYWYQQDPGMELHLIHYSYGVNSTEKGDLSSESTVSRIRTEHFPLTLESARPSHTSQYLCASSGSVTGELFFGEGSRLTVL.

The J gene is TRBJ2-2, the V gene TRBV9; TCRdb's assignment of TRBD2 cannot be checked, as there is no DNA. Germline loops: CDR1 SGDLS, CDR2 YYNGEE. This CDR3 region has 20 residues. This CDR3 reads CASSRSPAGLSDPRTGELFF.

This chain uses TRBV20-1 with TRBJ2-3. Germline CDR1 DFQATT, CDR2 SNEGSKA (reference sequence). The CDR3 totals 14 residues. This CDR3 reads CSAPADGATDTQYF.

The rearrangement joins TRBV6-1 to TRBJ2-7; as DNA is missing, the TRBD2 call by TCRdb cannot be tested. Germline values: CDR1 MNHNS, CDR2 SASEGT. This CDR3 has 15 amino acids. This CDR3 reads CASTHISGRSGEQYF.

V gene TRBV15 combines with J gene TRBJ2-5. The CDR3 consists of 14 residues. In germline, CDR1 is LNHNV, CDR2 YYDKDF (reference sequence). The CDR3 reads CATSRVTPQETQYF. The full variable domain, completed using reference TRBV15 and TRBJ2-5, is DAMVIQNPRYQVTQFGKPVTLSCSQTLNHNVMYWYQQKSSQAPKLLFHYYDKDFNNEADTPDNFQSRRPNTSFCFLDIRSPGLGDTAMYLCATSRVTPQETQYFGPGTRLLVL.

The chain's CDR3 is CATSEGQETNTEAFF. The gene calls are TRBV24-1 and TRBJ1-1; TCRdb lists TRBD1, though no DNA is available to test this call. The CDR3 contains 15 residues. Germline-derived CDR1 and CDR2 are KGHDR and SFDVKD.

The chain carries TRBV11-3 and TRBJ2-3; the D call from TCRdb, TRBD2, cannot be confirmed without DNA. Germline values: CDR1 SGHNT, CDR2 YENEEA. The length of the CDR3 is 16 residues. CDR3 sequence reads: CASSLGLAGGPDTQYF.

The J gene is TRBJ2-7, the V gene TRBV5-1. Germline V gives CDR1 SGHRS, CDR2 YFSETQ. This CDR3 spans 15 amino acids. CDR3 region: CASSRGRVDPYEQYF.

The CDR3 region is CSVDWPASGGKDNEQFF. This chain links TRBV29-1 with TRBJ2-1; TCRdb returns TRBD2, unconfirmable since there is no DNA. The CDR3 length is 17 residues. CDR1 and CDR2 (germline): SQVTM, ANQGSEA.

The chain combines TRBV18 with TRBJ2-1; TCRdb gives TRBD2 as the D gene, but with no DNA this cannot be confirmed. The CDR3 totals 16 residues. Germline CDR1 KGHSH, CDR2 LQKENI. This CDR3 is CASSPGPDGFYNEQFF.

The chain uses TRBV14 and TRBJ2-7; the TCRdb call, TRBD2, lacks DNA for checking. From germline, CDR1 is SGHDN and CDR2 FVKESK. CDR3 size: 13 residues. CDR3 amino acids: CASRKAASYEQYF.

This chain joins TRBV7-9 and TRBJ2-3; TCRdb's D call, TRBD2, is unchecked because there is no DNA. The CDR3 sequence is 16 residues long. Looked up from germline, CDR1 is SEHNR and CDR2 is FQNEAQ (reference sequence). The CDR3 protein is CASSQMGGRDADTQYF. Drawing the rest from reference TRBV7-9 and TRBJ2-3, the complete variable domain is DTGVSQNPRHKITKRGQNVTFRCDPISEHNRLYWYRQTLGQGPEFLTYFQNEAQLEKSRLLSDRFSAERPKGSFSTLEIQRTEQGDSAMYLCASSQMGGRDADTQYFGPGTRLTVL.

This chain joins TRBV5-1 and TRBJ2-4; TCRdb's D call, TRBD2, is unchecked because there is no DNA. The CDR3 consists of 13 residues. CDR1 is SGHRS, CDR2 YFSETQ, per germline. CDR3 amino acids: CASTGTSGRVQYF.

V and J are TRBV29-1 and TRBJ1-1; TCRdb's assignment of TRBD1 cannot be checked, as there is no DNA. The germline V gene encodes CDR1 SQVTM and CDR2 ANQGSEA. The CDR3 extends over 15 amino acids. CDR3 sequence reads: CSVSGSTGLNTEAFF. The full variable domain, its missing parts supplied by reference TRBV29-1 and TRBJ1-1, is SAVISQKPSRDICQRGTSLTIQCQVDSQVTMMFWYRQQPGQSLTLIATANQGSEATYESGFVIDKFPISRPNLTFSTLTVSNMSPEDSSIYLCSVSGSTGLNTEAFFGQGTRLTVV.

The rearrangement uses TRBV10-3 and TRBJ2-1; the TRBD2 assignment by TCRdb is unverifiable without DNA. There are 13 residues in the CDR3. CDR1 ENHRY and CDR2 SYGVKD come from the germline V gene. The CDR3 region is CAISEGLALKQFF.

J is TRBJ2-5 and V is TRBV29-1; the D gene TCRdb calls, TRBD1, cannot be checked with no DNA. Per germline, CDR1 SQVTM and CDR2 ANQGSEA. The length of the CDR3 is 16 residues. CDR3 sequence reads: CSVEGSRTGLSETQYF.